Shown below are 6 T cell receptor beta chains from a single sample sequenced in a study of monozygotic twins with cystic fibrosis. Clones were read by immunoSEQ multiplex PCR, and TCRdb kept only the in-frame ones, dropping some. The table records tens of thousands of clones, around 90% of them present only once. Sequencing was done on a sample of blood. The receptors here all came from a girl aged 2 to 9 with cystic fibrosis.

The chain is built from TRBV5-1 and TRBJ2-5, with unresolved D. The V gene's germline CDR1 is SGHRS and CDR2 YFSETQ. The CDR3 is made up of 17 amino acids. Between the trimmed V and J ends, which lost 0 bases and 1 base, there was a span of 16 bases. This CDR3 is CASSLAQGATPQETQYF. CDR3 sequence (DNA): TGCGCCAGCAGCTTGGCCCAAGGAGCTACACCCCAAGAGACCCAGTACTTC.

In DNA, the CDR3 is TGTGCCAGTAGTCCCGGACTAGCGGCAGGTGAGCAGTTCTTC. This gives the protein CASSPGLAAGEQFF. This chain uses TRBV19 with TRBJ2-1; TRBD2 agrees at 10 bases. The ends lost 5 bases at V and 9 bases at J; junction bases unmatched: 7. The CDR3 sequence is 14 residues long. CDR1 LNHDA and CDR2 SQIVND come from the germline V gene (reference sequence). The variable domain in full, with the rest retrieved from reference TRBV19 and TRBJ2-1, is DGGITQSPKYLFRKEGQNVTLSCEQNLNHDAMYWYRQDPGQGLRLIYYSQIVNDFQKGDIAEGYSVSREKKESFPLTVTSAQKNPTAFYLCASSPGLAAGEQFFGPGTRLTVL.

This chain uses TRBV5-1 with TRBJ1-1, with D possibly TRBD1 on 5 matching bases. In germline, CDR1 is SGHRS, CDR2 YFSETQ. The CDR3 covers 13 residues. Trimming took 2 bases from V and 1 from J, leaving 6 bases between them. This CDR3 is CASSFTGNTEAFF. The CDR3 region has the DNA TGCGCCAGCAGCTTCACAGGGAACACTGAAGCTTTCTTT. Combining the CDR3 with reference TRBV5-1 and TRBJ1-1 gives the whole variable domain KAGVTQTPRYLIKTRGQQVTLSCSPISGHRSVSWYQQTPGQGLQFLFEYFSETQRNKGNFPGRFSGRQFSNSRSEMNVSTLELGDSALYLCASSFTGNTEAFFGQGTRLTVV.

As concerns this clone: This sample includes further DNA sequences coding for the same CDR3. This sequence joins TRBV30 and TRBJ2-2, with D unclear. CDR1 and CDR2 from the germline V gene are GTSNPN and SVGIG (reference sequence). Trimming took off 3 bases at V and 2 bases at J, with 10 bases between the two ends. The CDR3 covers 14 residues. In DNA, the CDR3 is TGTGCCTGGAGCCAATGGCTAAACACCGGGGAGCTGTTTTTT. It translates to CAWSQWLNTGELFF.

The rearrangement joins TRBV14 to TRBJ1-2, with 9 positions matching TRBD1. The V and J ends lost 4 bases and 8 bases, in that order; junction bases with no gene match: 5. From germline, CDR1 is SGHDN and CDR2 FVKESK. The CDR3 runs 13 residues. The CDR3 reads CASSPGQGRGYTF. DNA for the CDR3: TGTGCCAGCAGCCCGGGACAGGGACGCGGCTACACCTTC.

This chain uses TRBV5-6 with TRBJ1-6; D ambiguous. The CDR3 has 16 residues. Trimming stripped 0 bases from V and 0 bases from J, with 7 bases between. Germline CDR1 is SGHDT and CDR2 is YYEEEE. CDR3 nucleotide sequence: TGTGCCAGCAGCTTGGCTGCGAGCTCCTATAATTCACCCCTCCACTTT. Its protein is CASSLAASSYNSPLHF.